A selection of T cell receptor beta chains follows, all from one sample in a study of T cells after yellow fever vaccination. TCRdb re-derived calls from the 5' RACE reads in MiXCR, one entry per CDR3 protein. The sample consists of about 50,000 distinct CDR3 sequences, approximately 7% of them appearing once. This specimen consisted of CD8+ T cells sorted from PBMCs, obtained on the day of the first yellow fever vaccination. These receptors all come from a man between 18 and 35 years old who received the YFV17D yellow fever vaccine. Each CDR3 is given with its conserved first and last residue. The D gene is left open where the match is weak. A clone size is listed for some rows: how often the clone was seen (once, few, many), or a class if it is expanded.

J gene | D gene | clone size | V gene | CDR3 DNA | CDR3 protein
TRBJ2-5 | TRBD1 | many | TRBV7-9 | TGTGCCAGCAGCCCTAGGACAGGGGGAGAGACCCAGTACTTC | CASSPRTGGETQYF
TRBJ1-6 | . | few | TRBV21-1 | TGTGCCGGAGGGGGGCAGCCGCCAATACCTTATAATTCACCCCTCCACTTT | CAGGGQPPIPYNSPLHF
TRBJ2-6 | . | . | TRBV5-1 | TGCGCCAGCAGATTGAGGTCCGGGGCCAACGTCCTGACTTTC | CASRLRSGANVLTF
TRBJ1-5 | . | few | TRBV2 | TGTGCCAGCAGCCCTCTTCGACGGGACAATCAGCCCCAGCATTTT | CASSPLRRDNQPQHF
TRBJ2-1 | TRBD2 | many | TRBV20-1 | TGCAGTGCTAGACGGACTAGCGGGGGGATCGATGAGCAGTTCTTC | CSARRTSGGIDEQFF
TRBJ1-5 | TRBD1 | . | TRBV7-9 | TGTGCCAGCAGTCGGACAGGGGGCAATCAGCCCCAGCATTTT | CASSRTGGNQPQHF
TRBJ1-1 | . | few | TRBV5-1 | TGCGCCAGCAGACGAGCACTGAACACTGAAGCTTTCTTT | CASRRALNTEAFF
TRBJ1-1 | . | . | TRBV4-2 | TGTGCCAGCAGCCAAGATCTAAGGGGGAACACTGAAGCTTTCTTT | CASSQDLRGNTEAFF
TRBJ1-1 | . | many | TRBV7-9 | TGTGCCAGCAGCTTATCGGGGGTTCGATACACTGAAGCTTTCTTT | CASSLSGVRYTEAFF
TRBJ2-2 | . | many | TRBV4-3 | TGCGCCAGCAGCCAGAAAGCCAGGGGCACCGGGGAGCTGTTTTTT | CASSQKARGTGELFF
TRBJ2-7 | . | many | TRBV5-6 | TGTGCCAGCAGTTCTTCCTACGAGCAGTACTTC | CASSSSYEQYF
TRBJ1-5 | . | many | TRBV25-1 | TGTGCCAGCAGTGACCGGGCCTGGGACAGCAATCAGCCCCAGCATTTT | CASSDRAWDSNQPQHF
TRBJ2-3 | TRBD2 | . | TRBV4-2 | TGTGCCAGCAGCCAAGGGAGCGGGGGGGCAGATACGCAGTATTTT | CASSQGSGGADTQYF
TRBJ2-1 | TRBD2 | many | TRBV11-2 | TGTGCCAGCAGCTTAACCCTAGCGGGGGGGAGACACAATGAGCAGTTCTTC | CASSLTLAGGRHNEQFF
TRBJ2-2 | . | . | TRBV5-1 | TGCGCCAGCAGCTTGGCCTCTCTTCGCAGTCGCACCGGGGAGCTGTTTTTT | CASSLASLRSRTGELFF
TRBJ2-7 | . | few | TRBV7-8 | TGTGCCAGCAGCCGGGACCGTGCCTACGAGCAGTACTTC | CASSRDRAYEQYF
TRBJ2-1 | . | many | TRBV28 | TGTGCCAGCAGTACTTACAGGTCCGGGGGCTCCTACAATGAGCAGTTCTTC | CASSTYRSGGSYNEQFF
TRBJ1-1 | . | few | TRBV21-1 | TGTGCCAGCAACCTAGGGGGTGGCAACCTGAACACTGAAGCTTTCTTT | CASNLGGGNLNTEAFF
TRBJ2-5 | . | many | TRBV7-2 | TGTGCCAGCAGCTTAGGAGAATCTAGCTCCGGGGAGACCCAGTACTTC | CASSLGESSSGETQYF
TRBJ2-4 | . | . | TRBV6-2/TRBV6-3 | TGTGCCAGCAGTTACTCGACTTGGTTTCAGTACTTC | CASSYSTWFQYF
TRBJ2-7 | TRBD1 | many | TRBV12-3/TRBV12-4 | TGTGCCAGCAGTTTGCATTTGACAGGGCGATACGAGCAGTACTTC | CASSLHLTGRYEQYF
TRBJ2-7 | . | many | TRBV29-1 | TGCAGCGTTGTGCTAGCGTCGACCTACGAGCAGTACTTC | CSVVLASTYEQYF
TRBJ2-2 | . | many | TRBV19 | TGTGCCAGTAGTCCGGGACCCACCACCGGGGAGCTGTTTTTT | CASSPGPTTGELFF
TRBJ1-5 | . | . | TRBV5-6 | TGTGCCAGCAGCTTGCAGGGCTACAATCAGCCCCAGCATTTT | CASSLQGYNQPQHF
TRBJ2-1 | . | few | TRBV7-9 | TGTGCCAGCAGCTTAGATGGAAACAATGAGCAGTTCTTC | CASSLDGNNEQFF
TRBJ2-3 | TRBD2 | . | TRBV12-3/TRBV12-4 | TGTGCCAGTCGAAGCGGGGGGGCTACAGATACGCAGTATTTT | CASRSGGATDTQYF
TRBJ2-3 | . | many | TRBV27 | TGTGCCAGCAGTCCCTCGAGGACCCTCTACACAGATACGCAGTATTTT | CASSPSRTLYTDTQYF
TRBJ2-1 | . | many | TRBV7-6 | TGTGCCAGCAGCTTAGCTAGCGGATACTACAATGAGCAGTTCTTC | CASSLASGYYNEQFF
TRBJ2-2 | . | . | TRBV7-6 | TGTGCCAGCAGCTTAGAAGTAGGGGGCACCGGGGAGCTGTTTTTT | CASSLEVGGTGELFF